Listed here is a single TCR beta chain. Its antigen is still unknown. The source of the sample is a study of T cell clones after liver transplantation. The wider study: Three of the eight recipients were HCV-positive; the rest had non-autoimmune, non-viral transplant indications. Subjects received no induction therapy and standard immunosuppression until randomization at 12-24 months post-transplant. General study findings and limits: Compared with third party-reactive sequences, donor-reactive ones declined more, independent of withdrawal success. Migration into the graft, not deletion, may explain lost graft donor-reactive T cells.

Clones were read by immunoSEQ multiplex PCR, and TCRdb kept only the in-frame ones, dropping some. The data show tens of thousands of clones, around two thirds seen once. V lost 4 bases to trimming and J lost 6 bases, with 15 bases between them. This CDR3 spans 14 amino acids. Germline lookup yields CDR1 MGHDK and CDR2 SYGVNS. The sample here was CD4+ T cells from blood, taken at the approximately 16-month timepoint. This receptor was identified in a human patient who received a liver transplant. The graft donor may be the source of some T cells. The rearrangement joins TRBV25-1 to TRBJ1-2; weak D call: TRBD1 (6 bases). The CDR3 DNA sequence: TGTGCCAGCAGTGTCCAGGGGCGGTTCGATGGCTACACCTTC. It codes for CASSVQGRFDGYTF.